This T cell receptor (beta chain) stems from a study of blood T cells in healthy people across ages. Broader study findings: Investigators treated diversity estimates from one million T cells as underestimates.

A remark on this clonotype: The antigen remains undetermined.

Combining a sample-barcoded 5' primer with a J-beta primer mix, a second PCR ran for roughly 7 to 12 cycles. From the 5' RACE reads, TCRdb called clonotypes with MiXCR, one entry per CDR3 protein. The data hold 1,800,000 or so distinct CDR3 sequences, with 30% to 40% observed a single time. Every participating donor contributed 8.5 to 10 milliliters of peripheral blood through a draw. This CDR3 is 15 amino acids long. Germline values: CDR1 SEHNR, CDR2 FQNEAQ (reference sequence). V trimming: 5 bases; J trimming: 2 bases; junction bases outside the gene matches: 5. The sequenced material came from blood. The V and J genes are TRBV7-9 and TRBJ2-1; 8 bases align to TRBD1. The receptor comes from a human donor in good health. The CDR3 loop is CASSPGQVAYNEQFF. CDR3 DNA: TGTGCCAGCAGCCCGGGACAGGTCGCCTACAATGAGCAGTTCTTC.